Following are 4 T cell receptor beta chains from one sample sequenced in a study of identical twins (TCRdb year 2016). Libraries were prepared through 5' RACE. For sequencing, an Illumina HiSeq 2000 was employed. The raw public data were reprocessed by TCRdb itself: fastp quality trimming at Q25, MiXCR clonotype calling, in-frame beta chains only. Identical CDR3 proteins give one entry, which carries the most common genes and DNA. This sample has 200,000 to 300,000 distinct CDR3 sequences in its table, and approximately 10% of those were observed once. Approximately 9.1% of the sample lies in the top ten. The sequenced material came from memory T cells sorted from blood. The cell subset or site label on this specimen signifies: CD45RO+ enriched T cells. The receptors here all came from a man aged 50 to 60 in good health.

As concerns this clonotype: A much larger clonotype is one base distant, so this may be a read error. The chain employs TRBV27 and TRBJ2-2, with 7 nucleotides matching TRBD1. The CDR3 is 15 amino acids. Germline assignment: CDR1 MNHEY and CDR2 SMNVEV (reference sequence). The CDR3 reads CAGSFATGPTGELFF. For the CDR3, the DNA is TGTGCCGGCAGTTTCGCGACAGGGCCCACCGGGGAGCTGTTTTTT.

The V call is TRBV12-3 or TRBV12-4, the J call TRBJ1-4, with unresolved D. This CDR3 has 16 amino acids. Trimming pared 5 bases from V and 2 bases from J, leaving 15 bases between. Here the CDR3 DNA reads TGTGCCAGCAGTCAAAGGCCCGGGATTACTAATGAAAAACTGTTTTTT. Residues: CASSQRPGITNEKLFF.

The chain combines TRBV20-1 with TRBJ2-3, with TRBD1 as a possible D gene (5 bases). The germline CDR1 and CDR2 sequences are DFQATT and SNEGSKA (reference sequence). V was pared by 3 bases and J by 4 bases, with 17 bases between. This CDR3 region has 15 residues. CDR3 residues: CSASIVLQGSDTQYF. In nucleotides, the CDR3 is TGCAGTGCTAGTATAGTTTTGCAGGGATCAGATACGCAGTATTTT.

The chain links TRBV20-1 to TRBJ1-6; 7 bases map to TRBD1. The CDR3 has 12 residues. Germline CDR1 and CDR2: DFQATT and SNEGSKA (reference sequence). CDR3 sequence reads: CGTVSYNSPLHF. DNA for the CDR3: TGCGGGACAGTCAGCTATAATTCACCCCTCCACTTT.